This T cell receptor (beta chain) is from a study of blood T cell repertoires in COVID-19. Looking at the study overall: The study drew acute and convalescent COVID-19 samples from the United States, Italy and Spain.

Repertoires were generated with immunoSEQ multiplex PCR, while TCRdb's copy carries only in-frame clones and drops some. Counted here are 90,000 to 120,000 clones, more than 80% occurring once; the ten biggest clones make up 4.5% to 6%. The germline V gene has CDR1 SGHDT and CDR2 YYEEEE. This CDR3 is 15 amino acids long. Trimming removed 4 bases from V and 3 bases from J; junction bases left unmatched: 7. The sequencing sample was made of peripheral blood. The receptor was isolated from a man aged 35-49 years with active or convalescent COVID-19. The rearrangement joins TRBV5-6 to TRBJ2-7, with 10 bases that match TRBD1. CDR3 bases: TGTGCCAGCAGCGGGGGGACAGGGGCGTTCTACGAGCAGTACTTC. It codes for CASSGGTGAFYEQYF.